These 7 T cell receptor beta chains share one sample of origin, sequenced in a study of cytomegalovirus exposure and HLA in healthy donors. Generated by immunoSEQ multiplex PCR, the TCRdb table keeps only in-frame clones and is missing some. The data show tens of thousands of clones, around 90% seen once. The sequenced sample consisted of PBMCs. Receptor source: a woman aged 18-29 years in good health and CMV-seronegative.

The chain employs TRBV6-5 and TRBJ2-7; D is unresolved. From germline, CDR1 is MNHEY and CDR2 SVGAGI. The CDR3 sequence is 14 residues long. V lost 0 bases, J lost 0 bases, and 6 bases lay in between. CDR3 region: CASSYSHSSYEQYF. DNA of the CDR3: TGTGCCAGCAGTTACTCGCACAGCTCCTACGAGCAGTACTTC.

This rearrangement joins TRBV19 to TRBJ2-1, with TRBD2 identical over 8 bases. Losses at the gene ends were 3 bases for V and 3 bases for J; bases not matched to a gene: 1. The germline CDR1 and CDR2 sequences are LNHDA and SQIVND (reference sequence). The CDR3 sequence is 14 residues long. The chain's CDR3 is CASSMGLDYNEQFF. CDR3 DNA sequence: TGTGCCAGTAGTATGGGACTAGACTACAATGAGCAGTTCTTC.

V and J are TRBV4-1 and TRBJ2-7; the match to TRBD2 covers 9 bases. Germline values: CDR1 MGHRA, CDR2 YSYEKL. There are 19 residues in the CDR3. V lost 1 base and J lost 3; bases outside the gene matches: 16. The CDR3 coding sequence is TGCGCCAGCAGCCAAGTTTTGGCGGGGTTAGCGGGGGCCTTCTACGAGCAGTACTTC. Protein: CASSQVLAGLAGAFYEQYF.

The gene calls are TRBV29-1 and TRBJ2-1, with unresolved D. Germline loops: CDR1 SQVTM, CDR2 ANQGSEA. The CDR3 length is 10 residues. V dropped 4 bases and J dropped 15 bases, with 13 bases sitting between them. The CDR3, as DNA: TGCAGCGTTGGAACGAGGTCCCCGTTCTTC. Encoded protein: CSVGTRSPFF.

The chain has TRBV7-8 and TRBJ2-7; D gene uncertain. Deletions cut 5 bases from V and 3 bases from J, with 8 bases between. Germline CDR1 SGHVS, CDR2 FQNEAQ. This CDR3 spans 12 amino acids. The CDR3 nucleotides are TGTGCCAGCAGCCTACAGAACTACGAGCAGTACTTC. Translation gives CASSLQNYEQYF.

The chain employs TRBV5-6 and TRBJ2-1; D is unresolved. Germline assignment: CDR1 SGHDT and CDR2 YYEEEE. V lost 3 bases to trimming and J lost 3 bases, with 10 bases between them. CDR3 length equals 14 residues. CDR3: CASSYIDNYNEQFF. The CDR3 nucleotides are TGTGCCAGCAGCTACATCGACAACTACAATGAGCAGTTCTTC.

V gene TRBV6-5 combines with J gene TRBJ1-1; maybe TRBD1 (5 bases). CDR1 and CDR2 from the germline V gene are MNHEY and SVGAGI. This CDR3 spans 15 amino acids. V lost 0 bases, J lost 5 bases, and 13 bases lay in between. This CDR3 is CASSYSGGRGTEAFF. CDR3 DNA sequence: TGTGCCAGCAGTTACTCGGGCGGGCGGGGGACTGAAGCTTTCTTT.